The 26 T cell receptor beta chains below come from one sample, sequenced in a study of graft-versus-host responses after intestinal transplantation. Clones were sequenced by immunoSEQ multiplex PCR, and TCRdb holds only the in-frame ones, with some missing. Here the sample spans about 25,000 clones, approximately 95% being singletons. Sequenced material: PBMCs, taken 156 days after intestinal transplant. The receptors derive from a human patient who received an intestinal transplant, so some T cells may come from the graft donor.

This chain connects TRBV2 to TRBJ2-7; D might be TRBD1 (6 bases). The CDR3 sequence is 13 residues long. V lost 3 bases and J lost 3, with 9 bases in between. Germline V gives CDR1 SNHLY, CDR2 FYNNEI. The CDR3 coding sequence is TGTGCCAGCAGTGATGGACAGTTCTACGAGCAGTACTTC. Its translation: CASSDGQFYEQYF.

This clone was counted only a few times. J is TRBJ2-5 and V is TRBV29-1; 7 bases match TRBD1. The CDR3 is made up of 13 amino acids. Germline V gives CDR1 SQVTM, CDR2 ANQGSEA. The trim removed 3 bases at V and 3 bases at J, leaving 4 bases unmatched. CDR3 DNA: TGCAGCGTTGAGGGGGACAGAAAAGAGACCCAGTACTTC. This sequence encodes CSVEGDRKETQYF.

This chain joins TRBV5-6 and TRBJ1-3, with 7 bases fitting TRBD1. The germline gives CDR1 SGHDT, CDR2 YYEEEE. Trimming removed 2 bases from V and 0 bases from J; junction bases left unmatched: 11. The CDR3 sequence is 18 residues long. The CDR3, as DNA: TGTGCCAGCAGCTTACCCAACAGGGGACGAGACTCTGGAAACACCATATATTTT. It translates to CASSLPNRGRDSGNTIYF. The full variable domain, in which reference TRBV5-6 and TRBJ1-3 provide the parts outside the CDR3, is DAGVTQSPTHLIKTRGQQVTLRCSPKSGHDTVSWYQQALGQGPQFIFQYYEEEERQRGNFPDRFSGHQFPNYSSELNVNALLLGDSALYLCASSLPNRGRDSGNTIYFGEGSWLTVV.

DNA for the CDR3: TGCGCCAGCAGCCAAGACTTCCCCCAGGCGTACACCTTC. Encoded protein: CASSQDFPQAYTF. The genes are TRBV4-1 and TRBJ1-2; the D is unclear. The germline V and J ends were trimmed by 0 bases and 11 bases, with 13 bases remaining between them. This CDR3 is built from 13 residues. Germline CDR1 MGHRA, CDR2 YSYEKL.

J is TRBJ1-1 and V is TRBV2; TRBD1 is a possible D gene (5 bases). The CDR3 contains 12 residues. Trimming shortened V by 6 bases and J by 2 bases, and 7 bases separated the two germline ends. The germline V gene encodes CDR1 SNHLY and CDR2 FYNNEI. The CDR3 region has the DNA TGTGCCAGCAGGGACATCAACACTGAAGCTTTCTTT. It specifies CASRDINTEAFF.

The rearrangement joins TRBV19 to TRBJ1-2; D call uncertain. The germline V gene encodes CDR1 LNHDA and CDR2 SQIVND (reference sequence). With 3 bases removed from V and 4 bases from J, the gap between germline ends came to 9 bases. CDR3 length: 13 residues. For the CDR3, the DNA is TGTGCCAGTAGTATTAATTCAGGCTATGGCTACACCTTC. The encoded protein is CASSINSGYGYTF.

The CDR3 here is CASSLTGGAYSPLHF. In DNA, the CDR3 is TGTGCCAGCAGCCTGACAGGGGGCGCCTATTCACCCCTCCACTTT. The V gene is TRBV7-9, the J gene TRBJ1-6; TRBD1 agrees at 10 bases. The V and J ends lost 5 bases and 8 bases, in that order; junction bases with no gene match: 6. CDR3 size: 15 residues. CDR1 and CDR2 from the germline V gene are SEHNR and FQNEAQ (reference sequence).

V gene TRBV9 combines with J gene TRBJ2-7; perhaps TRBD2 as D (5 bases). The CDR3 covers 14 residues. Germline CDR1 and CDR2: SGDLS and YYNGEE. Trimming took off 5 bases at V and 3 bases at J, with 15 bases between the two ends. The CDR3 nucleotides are TGTGCCAGCAGTACGGGCGCTCGGGGCTACGAGCAGTACTTC. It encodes CASSTGARGYEQYF. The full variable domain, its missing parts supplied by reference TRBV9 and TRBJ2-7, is DSGVTQTPKHLITATGQRVTLRCSPRSGDLSVYWYQQSLDQGLQFLIQYYNGEERAKGNILERFSAQQFPDLHSELNLSSLELGDSALYFCASSTGARGYEQYFGPGTRLTVT.

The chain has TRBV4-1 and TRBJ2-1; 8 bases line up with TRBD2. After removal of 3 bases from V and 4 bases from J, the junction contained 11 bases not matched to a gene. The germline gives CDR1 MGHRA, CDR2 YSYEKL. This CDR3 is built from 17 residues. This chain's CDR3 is CASSHLAGTLIYNEQFF. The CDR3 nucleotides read TGCGCCAGCAGCCACTTAGCGGGGACCCTTATTTACAATGAGCAGTTCTTC.

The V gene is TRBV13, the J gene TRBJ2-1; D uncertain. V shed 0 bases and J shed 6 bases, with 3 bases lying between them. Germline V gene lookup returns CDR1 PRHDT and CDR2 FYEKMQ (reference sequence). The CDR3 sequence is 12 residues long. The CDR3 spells CASSLGANEQFF. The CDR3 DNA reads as TGTGCCAGCAGCTTAGGCGCCAATGAGCAGTTCTTC. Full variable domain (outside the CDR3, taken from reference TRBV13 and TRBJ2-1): AAGVIQSPRHLIKEKRETATLKCYPIPRHDTVYWYQQGPGQDPQFLISFYEKMQSDKGSIPDRFSAQQFSDYHSELNMSSLELGDSALYFCASSLGANEQFFGPGTRLTVL.

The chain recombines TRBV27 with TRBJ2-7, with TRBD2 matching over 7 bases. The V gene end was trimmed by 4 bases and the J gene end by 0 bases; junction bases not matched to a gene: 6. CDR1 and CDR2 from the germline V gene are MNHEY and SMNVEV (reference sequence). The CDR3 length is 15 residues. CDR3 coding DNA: TGTGCCAGCAGTTATGTAGGCGGGAGCTCCTACGAGCAGTACTTC. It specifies CASSYVGGSSYEQYF.

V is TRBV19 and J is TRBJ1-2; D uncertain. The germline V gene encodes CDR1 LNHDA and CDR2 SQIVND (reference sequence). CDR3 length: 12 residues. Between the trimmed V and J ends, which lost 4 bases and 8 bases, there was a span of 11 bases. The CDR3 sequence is CASSTAVSGYTF. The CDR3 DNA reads TGTGCCAGTAGTACGGCCGTTTCAGGCTACACCTTC.

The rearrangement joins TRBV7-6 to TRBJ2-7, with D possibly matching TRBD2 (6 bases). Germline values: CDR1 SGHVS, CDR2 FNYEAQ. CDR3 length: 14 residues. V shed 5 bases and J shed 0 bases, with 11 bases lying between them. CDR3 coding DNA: TGTGCCAGCAGCGACCGGGACTCCTCCTACGAGCAGTACTTC. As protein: CASSDRDSSYEQYF. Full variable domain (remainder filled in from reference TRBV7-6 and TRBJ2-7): GAGVSQSPRYKVTKRGQDVALRCDPISGHVSLYWYRQALGQGPEFLTYFNYEAQQDKSGLPNDRFSAERPEGSISTLTIQRTEQRDSAMYRCASSDRDSSYEQYFGPGTRLTVT.

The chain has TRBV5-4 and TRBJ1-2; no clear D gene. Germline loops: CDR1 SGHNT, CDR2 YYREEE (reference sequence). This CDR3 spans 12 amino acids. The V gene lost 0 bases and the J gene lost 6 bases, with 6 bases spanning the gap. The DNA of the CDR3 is TGTGCCAGCAGCTTGGGCCGGAATGGCTACACCTTC. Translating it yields CASSLGRNGYTF. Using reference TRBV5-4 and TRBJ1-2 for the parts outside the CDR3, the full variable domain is ETGVTQSPTHLIKTRGQQVTLRCSSQSGHNTVSWYQQALGQGPQFIFQYYREEENGRGNFPPRFSGLQFPNYSSELNVNALELDDSALYLCASSLGRNGYTFGSGTRLTVV.

DNA for the CDR3: TGTGCCACCAGCAGAGCCCCCTATAATTCACCCCTCCACTTT. Translating gives CATSRAPYNSPLHF. The J gene is TRBJ1-6, the V gene TRBV15; unclear D gene. Deletions cut 1 base from V and 2 bases from J, with 3 bases between. In germline, CDR1 is LNHNV, CDR2 YYDKDF (reference sequence). This CDR3 is built from 14 residues.

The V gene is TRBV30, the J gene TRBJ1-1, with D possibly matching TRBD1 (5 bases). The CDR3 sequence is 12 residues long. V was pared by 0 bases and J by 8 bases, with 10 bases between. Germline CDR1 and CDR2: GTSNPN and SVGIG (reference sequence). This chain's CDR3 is CAWSVLGGEAFF. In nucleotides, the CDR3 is TGTGCCTGGAGTGTACTGGGGGGGGAAGCTTTCTTT.

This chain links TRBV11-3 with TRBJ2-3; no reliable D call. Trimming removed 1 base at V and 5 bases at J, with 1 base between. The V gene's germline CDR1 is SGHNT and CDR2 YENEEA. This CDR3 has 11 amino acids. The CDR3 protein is CASSLGDTQYF. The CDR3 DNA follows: TGTGCCAGCAGCTTAGGAGATACGCAGTATTTT.

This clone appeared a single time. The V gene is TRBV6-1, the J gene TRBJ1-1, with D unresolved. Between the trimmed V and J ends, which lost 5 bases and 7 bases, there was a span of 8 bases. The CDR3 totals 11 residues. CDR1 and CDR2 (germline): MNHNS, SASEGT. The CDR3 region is CASSLGVEAFF. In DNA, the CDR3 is TGTGCCAGCAGTTTAGGTGTTGAAGCTTTCTTT.

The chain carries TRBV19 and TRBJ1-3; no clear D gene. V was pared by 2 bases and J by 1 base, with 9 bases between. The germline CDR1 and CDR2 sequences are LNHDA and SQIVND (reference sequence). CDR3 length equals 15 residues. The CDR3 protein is CASSITATSGNTIYF. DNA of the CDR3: TGTGCCAGTAGTATAACGGCAACTTCTGGAAACACCATATATTTT.

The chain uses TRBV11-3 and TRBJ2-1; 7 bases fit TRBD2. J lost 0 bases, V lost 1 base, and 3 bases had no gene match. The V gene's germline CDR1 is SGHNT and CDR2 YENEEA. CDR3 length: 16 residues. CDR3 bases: TGTGCCAGCAGCTTAGGGGGGGGGACCTCCTACAATGAGCAGTTCTTC. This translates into CASSLGGGTSYNEQFF.

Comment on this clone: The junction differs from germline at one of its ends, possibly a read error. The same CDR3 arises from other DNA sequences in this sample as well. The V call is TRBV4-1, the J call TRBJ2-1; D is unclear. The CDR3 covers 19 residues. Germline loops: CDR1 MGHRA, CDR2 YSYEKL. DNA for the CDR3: TGCGCCAGCAGCCAAGATCCCCGCCCGGGTGCAGACATCTACAACGAGCAGTTCTTC. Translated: CASSQDPRPGADIYNEQFF.

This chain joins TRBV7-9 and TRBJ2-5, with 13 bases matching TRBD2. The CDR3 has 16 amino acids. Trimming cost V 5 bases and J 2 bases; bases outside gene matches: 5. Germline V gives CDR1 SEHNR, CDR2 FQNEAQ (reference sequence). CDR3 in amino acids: CASSETSGGEQETQYF. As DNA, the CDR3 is TGTGCCAGCAGCGAAACTAGCGGGGGGGAACAAGAGACCCAGTACTTC.

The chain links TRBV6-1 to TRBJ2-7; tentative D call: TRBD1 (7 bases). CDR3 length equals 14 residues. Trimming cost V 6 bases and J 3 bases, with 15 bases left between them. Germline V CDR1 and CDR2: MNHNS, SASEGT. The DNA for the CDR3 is TGTGCCAGCAGCCCTTACAGGGGACTCTACGAGCAGTACTTC. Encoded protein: CASSPYRGLYEQYF.

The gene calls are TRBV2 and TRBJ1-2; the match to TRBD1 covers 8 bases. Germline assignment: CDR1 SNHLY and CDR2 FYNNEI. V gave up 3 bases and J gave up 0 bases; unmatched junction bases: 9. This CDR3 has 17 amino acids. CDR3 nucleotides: TGTGCCAGCAGTGACGTCGTCAGGGGGCTAGCTAACTATGGCTACACCTTC. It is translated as CASSDVVRGLANYGYTF.

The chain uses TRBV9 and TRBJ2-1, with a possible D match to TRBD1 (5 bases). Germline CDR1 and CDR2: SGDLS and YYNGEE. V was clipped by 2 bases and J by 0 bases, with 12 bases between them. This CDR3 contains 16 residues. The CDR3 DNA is TGTGCCAGCAGCGTGGGTGGGGCTAGCTCCTACAATGAGCAGTTCTTC. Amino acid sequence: CASSVGGASSYNEQFF.

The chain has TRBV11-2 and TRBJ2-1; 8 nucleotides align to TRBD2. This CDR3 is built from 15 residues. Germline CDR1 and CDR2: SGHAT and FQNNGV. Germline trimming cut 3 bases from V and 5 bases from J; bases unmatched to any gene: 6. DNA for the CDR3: TGTGCCAGCAGCTTGGGTAGCGGGACAAACAATGAGCAGTTCTTC. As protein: CASSLGSGTNNEQFF. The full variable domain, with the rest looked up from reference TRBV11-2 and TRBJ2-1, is EAGVAQSPRYKIIEKRQSVAFWCNPISGHATLYWYQQILGQGPKLLIQFQNNGVVDDSQLPKDRFSAERLKGVDSTLKIQPAKLEDSAVYLCASSLGSGTNNEQFFGPGTRLTVL.